This is a list of T cell receptor beta chains from one sample in a study of vaccination and CD4 T cells after COVID-19. TCRdb re-called the PCR reads with MiXCR, one entry per CDR3 protein. The table records some 18,000 distinct CDR3 sequences, 50% to 75% of them present only once. The sequencing used CD4+ T cells from blood, collected after SARS-CoV-2 vaccination. The receptors come from a human donor who had recovered from COVID-19. CDR3s include the opening cysteine and the closing phenylalanine or tryptophan. A D gene is named only where the DNA matches it firmly. Size is stated for part of the rows, as once, few or many counts, or as a class when the clone is expanded.

j_gene,d_gene,v_gene,abundance,CDR3nt,CDR3aa
TRBJ2-5,.,TRBV6-1,.,TGTGCCAGCAGCCACGCCGGGACCCAGTACTTC,CASSHAGTQYF
TRBJ1-2,.,TRBV28,.,TGTGCCAGTGCCGGGGGAGCTAACTATGGCTACACCTTC,CASAGGANYGYTF
TRBJ2-5,.,TRBV5-1,.,TGCGCCAGCAGCTTGGACAGGGTGGAGACCCAGTACTTC,CASSLDRVETQYF
TRBJ2-1,.,TRBV7-9,few,TGTGCCAGCAGCTTAGCCGCTCGCGCCGATGAGCAGTTCTTC,CASSLAARADEQFF
TRBJ2-5,.,TRBV12-3/TRBV12-4,few,TGTGCCAGCAGTTTTGCTTTCGGAGAGACCCAGTACTTC,CASSFAFGETQYF
TRBJ1-5,.,TRBV20-1,.,TGCAGTGCGGAAGCAATGGGGGGGTTTCGCAATCAGCCCCAGCATTTT,CSAEAMGGFRNQPQHF
TRBJ1-1,TRBD1,TRBV10-3,.,TGTGCCGCCGGGGGGGGACAGGGGTTTACGGCTTTCTTT,CAAGGGQGFTAFF
TRBJ2-2,.,TRBV9,.,TGTGCCAGCAGCGTAGTTTCCACCGGGGAGCTGTTTTTT,CASSVVSTGELFF
TRBJ1-2,TRBD1,TRBV6-2/TRBV6-3,.,TGTGCCAGCAGTTACTCAGGACAGGGCGACTATGGCTACACCTTC,CASSYSGQGDYGYTF
TRBJ1-5,.,TRBV7-2,.,TGTGCCAGCAGCTTAGCTTTGGGGAATCAGCCCCAGCATTTT,CASSLALGNQPQHF
TRBJ2-5,TRBD2,TRBV4-2,.,TGTGCCAGCAGCCAAGATGGGACTAGCGGATGGCAGAGGGACCAGTACTTC,CASSQDGTSGWQRDQYF
TRBJ2-7,TRBD2,TRBV7-9,.,TGTGCCAGCAGCTTAGCTGCTAGCGGGAGGGTCGAGCAGTACTTC,CASSLAASGRVEQYF
TRBJ1-1,.,TRBV20-1,.,TGCAGTGCTTACGAGGGGGGGATGAACACTGAAGCTTTCTTT,CSAYEGGMNTEAFF
TRBJ2-1,.,TRBV6-1,.,TGTGCCAGCGGCCGGCGGTCTGGGGAGCAGTTCTTC,CASGRRSGEQFF
TRBJ1-6,.,TRBV25-1,.,TGTGCCAGCAGACAAACCGGGACAACACAAACATATTCACCCCTCCACTTT,CASRQTGTTQTYSPLHF
TRBJ1-5,.,TRBV28,.,TGTGCCAGCAGTTCACAACCCGGACAGAACAATCAGCCCCAGCATTTT,CASSSQPGQNNQPQHF
TRBJ2-1,TRBD2,TRBV20-1,.,TGCAGTGCTAGTGGCGGGAGGGCCATCCCTGGGGGGGGTGAGCAGTTCTTC,CSASGGRAIPGGGEQFF
TRBJ2-7,TRBD2,TRBV28,.,TGTGCCAGCAGGCGGGGGGTTGGCGAGCAGTACTTC,CASRRGVGEQYF
TRBJ1-6,.,TRBV7-9,.,TGTGCCAGCAGCTTAGGTCAGGGATCCTATAATTCACCCCTCCACTTT,CASSLGQGSYNSPLHF
TRBJ2-3,TRBD2,TRBV4-2,once,TGTGCCAGCAGCCAAGACCCGGCTAGCGGGACTAGCACAGATACGCAGTATTTT,CASSQDPASGTSTDTQYF
TRBJ2-7,.,TRBV5-4,.,TGTGCCAGCAGCTTCGAGGCTAGCCTGCCCTACGAGCAGTACTTC,CASSFEASLPYEQYF
TRBJ1-2,TRBD1,TRBV28,.,TGTGCCAGCAGTCGGACAGGTTCTAACTATGGCTACACCTTC,CASSRTGSNYGYTF
TRBJ1-2,.,TRBV6-5,.,TGTGCCAGCAGTTACTCCAGGGGTGGCCATGGCTACACCTTC,CASSYSRGGHGYTF
TRBJ2-2,.,TRBV9,.,TGTGCCAGCAGCGTAGATGCAGGGGACACCGGGGAGCTGTTTTTT,CASSVDAGDTGELFF
TRBJ1-1,.,TRBV6-1,.,TGTGCCAATAGGGGGACGGGGGATACTGAAGCTTTCTTT,CANRGTGDTEAFF
TRBJ1-2,.,TRBV21-1,.,TGTGCCAGCAGCCCCACAGGGAAGCCAGGGGGCCCCATCTATGGCTACACCTTC,CASSPTGKPGGPIYGYTF
TRBJ2-2,.,TRBV7-9,few,TGTGCCAGCAGCTTGGGACTCCCTTTGACCGGGGAGCTGTTTTTT,CASSLGLPLTGELFF